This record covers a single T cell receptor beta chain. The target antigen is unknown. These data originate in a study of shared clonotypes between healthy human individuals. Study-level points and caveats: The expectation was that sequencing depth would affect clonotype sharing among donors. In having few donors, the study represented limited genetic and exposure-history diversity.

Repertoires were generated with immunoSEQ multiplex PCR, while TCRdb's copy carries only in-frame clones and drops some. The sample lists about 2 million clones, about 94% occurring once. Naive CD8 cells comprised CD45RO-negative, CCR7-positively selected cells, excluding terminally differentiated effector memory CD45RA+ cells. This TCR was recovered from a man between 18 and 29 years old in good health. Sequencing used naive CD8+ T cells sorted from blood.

CDR3 loop: CASTEGLAGGDYEQYF. The CDR3 bases are TGCGCCAGCACCGAGGGACTAGCGGGAGGGGACTACGAGCAGTACTTC. The rearrangement joins TRBV4-1 to TRBJ2-7, with 16 bases aligning to TRBD2. CDR3 size: 16 residues. J was trimmed by 3 bases and V by 7 bases; bases with no gene match: 6. Germline V gene lookup returns CDR1 MGHRA and CDR2 YSYEKL.